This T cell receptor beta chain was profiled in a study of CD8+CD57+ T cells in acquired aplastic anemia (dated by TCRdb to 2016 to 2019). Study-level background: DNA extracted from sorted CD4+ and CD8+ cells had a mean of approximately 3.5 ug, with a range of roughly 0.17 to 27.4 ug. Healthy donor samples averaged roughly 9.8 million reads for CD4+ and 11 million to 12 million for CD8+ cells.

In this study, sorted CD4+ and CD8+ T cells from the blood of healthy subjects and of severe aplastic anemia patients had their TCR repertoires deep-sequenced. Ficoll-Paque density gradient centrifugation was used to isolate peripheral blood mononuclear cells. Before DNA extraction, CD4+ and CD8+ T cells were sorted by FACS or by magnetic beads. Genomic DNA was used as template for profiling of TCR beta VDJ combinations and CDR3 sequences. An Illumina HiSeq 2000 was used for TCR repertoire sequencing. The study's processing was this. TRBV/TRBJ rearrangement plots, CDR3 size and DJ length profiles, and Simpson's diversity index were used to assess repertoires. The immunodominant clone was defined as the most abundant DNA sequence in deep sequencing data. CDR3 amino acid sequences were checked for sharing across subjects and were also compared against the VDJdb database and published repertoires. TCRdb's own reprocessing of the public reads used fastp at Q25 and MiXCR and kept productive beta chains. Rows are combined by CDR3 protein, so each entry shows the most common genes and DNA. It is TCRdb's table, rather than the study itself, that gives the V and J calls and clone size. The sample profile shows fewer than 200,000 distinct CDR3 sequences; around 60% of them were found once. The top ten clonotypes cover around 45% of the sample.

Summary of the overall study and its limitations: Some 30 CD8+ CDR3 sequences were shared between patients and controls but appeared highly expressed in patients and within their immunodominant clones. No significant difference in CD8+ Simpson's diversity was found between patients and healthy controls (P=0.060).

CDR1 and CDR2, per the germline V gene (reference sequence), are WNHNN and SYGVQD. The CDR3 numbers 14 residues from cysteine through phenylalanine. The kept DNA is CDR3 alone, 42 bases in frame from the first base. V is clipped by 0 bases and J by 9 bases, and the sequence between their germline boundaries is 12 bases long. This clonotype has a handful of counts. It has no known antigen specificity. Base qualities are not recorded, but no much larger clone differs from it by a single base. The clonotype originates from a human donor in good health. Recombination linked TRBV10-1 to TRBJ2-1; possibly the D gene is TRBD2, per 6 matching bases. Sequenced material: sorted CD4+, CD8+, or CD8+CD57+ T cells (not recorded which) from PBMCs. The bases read TGCGCCAGCAGTGAGTCGGAAATAGCGGTTGAGCAGTTCTTC. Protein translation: CASSESEIAVEQFF.